These 8 T cell receptor beta chains share one sample of origin, sequenced in a study of T-cell reconstitution after alpha-beta-depleted transplantation in children. Unique molecular identifiers were used in preparing the TCRbeta library. Each CDR3 protein is one row after TCRdb ran MiXCR on the PCR reads. Of 450,000 to 600,000 distinct CDR3 sequences in the sample, about an eighth were seen once. The sequences come from PBMCs, mostly from graft donor cells, collected 360 days after TCRalphabeta/CD19-depleted stem cell transplant. The receptor source for this set is a male patient aged 10 to 17 who had a stem cell transplant for acute myeloid leukemia, so the T cells may come from the graft donor.

This chain links TRBV7-6 with TRBJ1-6; no firm D call. This CDR3 has 15 residues. Germline CDR1 and CDR2: SGHVS and FNYEAQ. With 5 bases removed from V and 0 bases from J, the gap between germline ends came to 8 bases. In nucleotides, the CDR3 is TGTGCCAGCAGCCCTCAGAGCTCCTATAATTCACCCCTCCACTTT. Translating gives CASSPQSSYNSPLHF.

V gene TRBV7-3 combines with J gene TRBJ2-7, with 9 bases identical to TRBD2. Trimming removed 5 bases from V and 6 bases from J; junction bases left unmatched: 11. The germline gives CDR1 SGHTA, CDR2 FQGTGA. This CDR3 region has 15 residues. The CDR3 DNA reads as TGTGCCAGCAGCCCAACGACTAGCGGATGGGGCGAGCAGTACTTC. Its translation: CASSPTTSGWGEQYF.

The V gene is TRBV20-1, the J gene TRBJ1-2; no firm D call. CDR1 and CDR2 (germline): DFQATT, SNEGSKA (reference sequence). The CDR3 loop spans 15 amino acids. The germline V and J ends were trimmed by 0 bases and 3 bases, with 14 bases remaining between them. The CDR3 loop reads CSARETDGLDYGYTF. The CDR3 coding sequence is TGCAGTGCTAGAGAAACTGACGGCCTTGACTATGGCTACACCTTC.

The CDR3 spells CASSFPPRDRGPTFRSGPYNEQFF. CDR3 coding DNA: TGTGCCAGCAGCTTCCCTCCCCGAGACAGGGGGCCAACGTTTCGAAGCGGGCCCTACAATGAGCAGTTCTTC. V is TRBV7-3 and J is TRBJ2-1; 10 positions agree with TRBD1. This CDR3 is 24 amino acids long. Germline values: CDR1 SGHTA, CDR2 FQGTGA. V trimming: 3 bases; J trimming: 2 bases; junction bases outside the gene matches: 28.

This clonotype was found many times. The chain employs TRBV29-1 and TRBJ2-5; TRBD1 might be the D (5 bases). Trimming cost V 0 bases and J 6 bases, with 11 bases left between them. This CDR3 has 13 residues. CDR1 and CDR2 (germline): SQVTM, ANQGSEA. The CDR3 sequence is CSVEDPGRKTQYF. The CDR3 bases are TGCAGCGTTGAAGACCCAGGGCGGAAGACCCAGTACTTC.

V and J are TRBV28 and TRBJ1-3; 7 bases map to TRBD1. J was trimmed by 2 bases and V by 4 bases; bases with no gene match: 5. This CDR3 comprises 15 residues. Germline CDR1 and CDR2: MDHEN and SYDVKM. Here the CDR3 reads CASSSQQGTGNTIYF. DNA for the CDR3: TGTGCCAGCAGTTCCCAACAGGGGACTGGAAACACCATATATTTT.

The chain is built from TRBV5-1 and TRBJ2-2; a weak D match, TRBD2 (6 bases). V dropped 0 bases and J dropped 4 bases, with 10 bases sitting between them. The CDR3 consists of 15 residues. CDR1 and CDR2 (germline): SGHRS, YFSETQ. CDR3 coding DNA: TGCGCCAGCAGCTTGGAGGTGGGACTCACCGGGGAGCTGTTTTTT. Residues: CASSLEVGLTGELFF.

The chain has TRBV15 and TRBJ2-1, with TRBD2 as a possible D gene (7 bases). Trimming cost V 0 bases and J 4 bases, with 16 bases left between them. The CDR3 is 17 amino acids. Germline V gene data show CDR1 as LNHNV and CDR2 as YYDKDF (reference sequence). The CDR3 coding sequence is TGTGCCACCAGCAGAGATTTAGGGGGAGGGGCTTACAATGAGCAGTTCTTC. Translating it yields CATSRDLGGGAYNEQFF.